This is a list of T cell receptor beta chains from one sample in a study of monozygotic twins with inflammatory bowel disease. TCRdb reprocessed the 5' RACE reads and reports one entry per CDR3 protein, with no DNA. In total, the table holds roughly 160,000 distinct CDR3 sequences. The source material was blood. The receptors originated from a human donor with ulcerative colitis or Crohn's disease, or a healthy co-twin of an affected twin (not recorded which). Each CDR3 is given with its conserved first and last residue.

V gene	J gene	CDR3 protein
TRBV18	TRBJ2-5	CASSPETVGAETQYF
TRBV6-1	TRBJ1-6	CASRPVASSSYNSPLHF
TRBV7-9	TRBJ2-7	CASSMYRGRGEQYF
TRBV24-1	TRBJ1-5	CATSEGTVGNQPQHF
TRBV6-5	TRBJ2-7	CASSYATGVLIYEQYF
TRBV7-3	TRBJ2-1	CASSLLGSNEQFF
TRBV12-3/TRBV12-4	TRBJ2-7	CASSLLGSSYEQYF
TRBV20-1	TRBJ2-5	CSASRWTSEGETQYF
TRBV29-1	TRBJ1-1	CSVEDPGTGTVTEAFF
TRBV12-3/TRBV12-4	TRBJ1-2	CASRGFEGTGGNYGYTF
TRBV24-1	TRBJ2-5	CATSDLGVGLETQYF
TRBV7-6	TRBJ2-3	CASSFLGLGADTQYF
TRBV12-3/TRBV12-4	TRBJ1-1	CASRLGGLNTEAFF
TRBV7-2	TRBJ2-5	CASSPLLGREGRETQYF
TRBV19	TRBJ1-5	CASSMTGWQPQHF
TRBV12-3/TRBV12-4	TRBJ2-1	CASSLGTKEYNEQFF
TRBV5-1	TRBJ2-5	CASSLEGGSGTQYF
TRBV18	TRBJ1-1	CASSLATEAFF
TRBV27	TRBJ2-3	CASSLWSLTDTQYF